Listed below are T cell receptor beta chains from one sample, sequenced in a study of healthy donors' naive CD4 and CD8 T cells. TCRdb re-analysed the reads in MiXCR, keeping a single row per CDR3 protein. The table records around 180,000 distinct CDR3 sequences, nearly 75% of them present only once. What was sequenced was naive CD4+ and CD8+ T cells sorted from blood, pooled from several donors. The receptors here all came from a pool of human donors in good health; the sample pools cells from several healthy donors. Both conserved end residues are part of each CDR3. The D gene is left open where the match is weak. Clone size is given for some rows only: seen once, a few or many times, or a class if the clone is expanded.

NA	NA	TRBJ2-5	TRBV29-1	CSVEYVETQYF	TGCAGCGTTGAATACGTGGAGACCCAGTACTTC
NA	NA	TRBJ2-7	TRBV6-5	CASRTTPLSYEQYF	TGTGCCAGCAGGACCACTCCCCTCTCCTACGAGCAGTACTTC
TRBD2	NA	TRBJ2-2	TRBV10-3	CASISGGSTTGELFF	TGTGCCTCGATAAGCGGGGGCTCGACCACCGGGGAGCTGTTTTTT
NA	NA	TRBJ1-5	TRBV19	CASTLGDQPQHF	TGTGCCAGTACTCTCGGGGATCAGCCCCAGCATTTT
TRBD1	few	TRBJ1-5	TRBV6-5	CASTTGNQPQHF	TGTGCCAGCACGACAGGGAATCAGCCCCAGCATTTT
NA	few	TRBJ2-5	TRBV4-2	CASSQDLGSQETQYF	TGTGCCAGCAGCCAAGATTTGGGTTCCCAAGAGACCCAGTACTTC
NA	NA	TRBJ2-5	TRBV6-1	CASGRGNRARETQYF	TGTGCCAGCGGGAGGGGGAACAGGGCTAGGGAGACCCAGTACTTC
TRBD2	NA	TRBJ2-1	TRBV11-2	CASSLAPSGNEQFF	TGTGCCAGCAGCTTAGCGCCTAGCGGCAATGAGCAGTTCTTC
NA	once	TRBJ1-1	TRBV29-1	CSVELAGRAFF	TGCAGCGTTGAACTTGCAGGACGAGCTTTCTTT
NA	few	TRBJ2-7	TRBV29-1	CSVEGVLGHFPYEQYF	TGCAGCGTTGAAGGGGTCCTGGGCCACTTCCCCTACGAGCAGTACTTC
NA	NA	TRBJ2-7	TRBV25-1	CASSDPLRLEQYF	TGTGCCAGCAGTGATCCCCTGCGTTTGGAGCAGTACTTC
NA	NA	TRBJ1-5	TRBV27	CASNLVGASNQPQHF	TGTGCCAGCAATTTGGTCGGGGCTAGCAATCAGCCCCAGCATTTT
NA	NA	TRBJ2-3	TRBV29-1	CSVRGDTQYF	TGCAGCGTGCGGGGAGATACGCAGTATTTT
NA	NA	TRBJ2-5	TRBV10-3	CAIRARPDETQYF	TGTGCCATCAGAGCCCGACCGGATGAGACCCAGTACTTC
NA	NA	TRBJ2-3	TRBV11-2	CASCNPRAVDTQYF	TGTGCCAGCTGCAACCCGAGGGCGGTAGATACGCAGTATTTT
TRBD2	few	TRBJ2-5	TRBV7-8	CASSSLAGVQETQYF	TGTGCCAGCAGCTCACTAGCGGGAGTACAAGAGACCCAGTACTTC
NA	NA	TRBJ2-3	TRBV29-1	CSVEDPGQDTQYF	TGCAGCGTTGAAGATCCGGGCCAAGATACGCAGTATTTT
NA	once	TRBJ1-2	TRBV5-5	CASSDSLGRIGSYGYTF	TGTGCCAGCAGCGACAGCTTGGGACGGATTGGATCCTATGGCTACACCTTC
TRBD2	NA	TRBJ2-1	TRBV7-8	CASSLVASGRANEQFF	TGTGCCAGCAGCTTAGTGGCTAGCGGGAGGGCAAATGAGCAGTTCTTC
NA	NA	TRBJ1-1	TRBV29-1	CSATEHLNTEAFF	TGCAGCGCCACAGAGCACCTGAACACTGAAGCTTTCTTT
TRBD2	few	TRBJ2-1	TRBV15	CASSGTSGSNEQFF	TGTGCCAGCTCCGGGACTAGCGGGAGTAATGAGCAGTTCTTC
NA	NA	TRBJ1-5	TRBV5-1	CASSLETGDQPQHF	TGCGCCAGCAGCTTGGAGACAGGTGATCAGCCCCAGCATTTT
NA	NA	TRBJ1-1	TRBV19	CASSNPLRSGEAFF	TGTGCCAGTAGTAATCCTCTGAGGTCCGGTGAAGCTTTCTTT
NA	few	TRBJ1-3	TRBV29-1	CSGDSGNTIYF	TGCAGCGGTGACAGTGGAAACACCATATATTTT
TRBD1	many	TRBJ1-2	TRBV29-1	CSVGGDSYGYTF	TGCAGCGTTGGCGGGGACAGCTATGGCTACACCTTC
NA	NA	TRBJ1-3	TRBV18	CASSSNPGDSGNTIYF	TGTGCCAGCTCAAGTAACCCAGGGGACTCTGGAAACACCATATATTTT
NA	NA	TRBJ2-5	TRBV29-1	CSVEAGQGSQETQYF	TGCAGCGTTGAAGCAGGTCAAGGCTCACAAGAGACCCAGTACTTC
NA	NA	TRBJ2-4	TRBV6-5	CASSYGRGVKNIQYF	TGTGCCAGCAGTTACGGCAGGGGGGTCAAAAACATTCAGTACTTC
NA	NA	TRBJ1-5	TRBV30	CAWSRGGSNQPQHF	TGTGCCTGGAGTAGAGGAGGCTCCAATCAGCCCCAGCATTTT
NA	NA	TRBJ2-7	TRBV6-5	CASSYLPGSSYEQYF	TGTGCCAGCAGTTACCTTCCGGGGAGCTCCTACGAGCAGTACTTC
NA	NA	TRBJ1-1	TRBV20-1	CSATGTGAEAFF	TGCAGTGCTACCGGGACTGGGGCTGAAGCTTTCTTT
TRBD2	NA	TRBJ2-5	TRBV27	CASSFLSGRAETQYF	TGTGCCAGCAGTTTCCTTAGCGGGAGGGCAGAGACCCAGTACTTC
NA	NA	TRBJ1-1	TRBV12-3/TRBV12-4	CASRPIRANTEAFF	TGTGCCAGCAGACCGATCAGGGCGAACACTGAAGCTTTCTTT
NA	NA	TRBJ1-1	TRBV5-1	CASSTLAVNTEAFF	TGCGCCAGCAGCACTCTGGCCGTAAACACTGAAGCTTTCTTT
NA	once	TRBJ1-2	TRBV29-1	CSAKEYLGLYGYTF	TGCAGCGCCAAGGAGTATCTGGGATTGTATGGCTACACCTTC
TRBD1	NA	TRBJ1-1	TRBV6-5	CASSRTGIEAFF	TGTGCCAGCAGTCGGACAGGGATTGAAGCTTTCTTT
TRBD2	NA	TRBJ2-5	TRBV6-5	CATQRDPYQETQYF	TGTGCCACCCAGCGGGACCCGTACCAAGAGACCCAGTACTTC
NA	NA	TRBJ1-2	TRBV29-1	CSVEALKGTNYGYTF	TGCAGCGTTGAAGCATTGAAAGGGACTAACTATGGCTACACCTTC
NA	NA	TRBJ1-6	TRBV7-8	CASSAGDQSPLHF	TGTGCCAGCAGTGCAGGGGATCAGTCACCCCTCCACTTT
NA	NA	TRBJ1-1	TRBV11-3	CASSLAVMAGNTEAFF	TGTGCCAGCAGCTTAGCGGTGATGGCAGGGAACACTGAAGCTTTCTTT
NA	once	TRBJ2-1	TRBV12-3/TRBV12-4	CASSLFHEQFF	TGTGCCAGCAGTTTATTCCATGAGCAGTTCTTC
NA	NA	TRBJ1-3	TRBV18	CASSRVDGNTIYF	TGTGCCAGCTCACGAGTGGACGGGAACACCATATATTTT
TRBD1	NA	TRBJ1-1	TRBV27	CASSIGTVNTEAFF	TGTGCCAGCAGTATCGGGACAGTGAACACTGAAGCTTTCTTT
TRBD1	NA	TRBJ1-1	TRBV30	CAWSVDRDTEAFF	TGTGCCTGGAGTGTCGACAGGGACACTGAAGCTTTCTTT
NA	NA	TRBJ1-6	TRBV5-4	CASSLDRVNSPLHF	TGTGCCAGCAGCTTGGACAGGGTGAATTCACCCCTCCACTTT